Described below is a single T cell receptor (beta chain) sequence and its context. Its antigen is unknown. This entry belongs to a study of T cell responses to AZD1222 COVID-19 vaccine. As for the study in general: Analyses pooled second doses at about 4 or about 12 weeks.

Using immunoSEQ multiplex PCR, the repertoire was profiled, and TCRdb retains in-frame clones only, with some absent. This table holds roughly 120,000 clones, approximately 91% found once. Study-wide findings and caveats: Only a handful of AZD1222 recipients, six or seven in all, had baseline seropositivity. Females made up more of the donors, who were largely white British, and clonal diversity may have come out too low.

Germline V CDR1 and CDR2: MNHEY, SVGAGI. CDR3 size: 15 residues. V lost 2 bases and J 8 bases, leaving 16 bases between the germline ends. This specimen consisted of peripheral blood, obtained on day 0 of AZD1222 vaccination. The V gene is TRBV6-5, the J gene TRBJ2-1, with D tentatively TRBD2 (6 bases). This TCR came from an adult in good health. The CDR3 here is CASSYAAGPLYEQFF. Here the CDR3 DNA reads TGTGCCAGCAGTTACGCAGCGGGCCCTCTATATGAGCAGTTCTTC.